One TCR beta chain is described in this entry. Other DNA sequences in this sample translate to the same CDR3. This entry is derived from a study of shared clonotypes between healthy human individuals. Turning to the study itself: For every donor, three CD4 naive, three CD4 memory, two CD8 naive and one CD8 memory plates were used.

Each cell subset's genomic DNA was divided evenly among several immunoSEQ plates. Clones were read by immunoSEQ multiplex PCR, and TCRdb kept only the in-frame ones, dropping some. The sample lists about a million clones; 60% to 85% were seen once. V was pared by 0 bases and J by 0 bases, with 3 bases between. The length of the CDR3 is 14 residues. Germline V CDR1 and CDR2: GTSNPN, SVGIG (reference sequence). The TCR comes from a man aged 18 to 30 in good health. Some clones in this sample may be carry-over from other donors' samples. Sequencing used memory CD4+ T cells from PBMCs. As for subset: CD45RA-negative fraction. The chain recombines TRBV30 with TRBJ2-6; no definite D call. CDR3 DNA sequence: TGTGCCTGGAGTGTAGGCTCTGGGGCCAACGTCCTGACTTTC. Residues: CAWSVGSGANVLTF.